This entry lists 22 T cell receptor beta chains sequenced from one sample in a study of response to subunit inactivated influenza vaccine (dated by TCRdb to between 2018 and 2020). Library prep was done by RT-PCR. Sequencer: Illumina HiSeq 2500. TCRdb redid the processing of the public reads, applying fastp at Q25 and MiXCR, and retained in-frame beta chains. Rows with a matching CDR3 protein are joined into one entry that keeps the most common DNA and genes. Here the sample has about half a million distinct CDR3 sequences; 7.6% occur a single time. 13% of the sample lies in the top ten. The material sequenced was PBMCs from blood, taken about 24 months after vaccination. These receptor sequences come from a man aged 50-75 years who received an inactivated influenza vaccine. Donor details come from another sample of the same person, matched by shared clones.

The chain joins TRBV20-1 to TRBJ2-4, with 12 bases matching TRBD2. From germline, CDR1 is DFQATT and CDR2 SNEGSKA (reference sequence). This CDR3 is 14 amino acids long. The V gene end was trimmed by 3 bases and the J gene end by 8 bases; junction bases not matched to a gene: 5. The CDR3 DNA reads as TGCAGTGCTAGCCCTAGCGGGAGGGCATACATTCAGTACTTC. It specifies CSASPSGRAYIQYF.

The table lists this clonotype with many counts. J is TRBJ2-3 and V is TRBV28; either TRBD1 or TRBD2 may supply D (5 bases each). Trimming took 1 base from V and 5 from J, leaving 7 bases between them. This CDR3 contains 13 residues. Per germline, CDR1 MDHEN and CDR2 SYDVKM. The CDR3 region has the DNA TGTGCCAGCAGTTTATCTGGGGGAGATACGCAGTATTTT. Protein sequence: CASSLSGGDTQYF.

This clonotype was seen only a few times. The V and J genes are TRBV9 and TRBJ2-2; D gene ambiguous. This CDR3 region has 13 residues. V was clipped by 2 bases and J by 7 bases, with 9 bases between them. Germline lookup yields CDR1 SGDLS and CDR2 YYNGEE. The CDR3 loop is CASSVPFGGELFF. CDR3 coding DNA: TGTGCCAGCAGCGTCCCGTTCGGCGGGGAGCTGTTTTTT.

The chain joins TRBV6-5 to TRBJ1-2, with a tentative D call TRBD1 (5 bases). Trimming removed 10 bases from V and 1 base from J, with 7 bases in between. Looked up from germline, CDR1 is MNHEY and CDR2 is SVGAGI. The CDR3 has 11 amino acids. The CDR3 DNA reads TGTGCCACCAGGGATAACTATGGCTACACCTTC. Translating gives CATRDNYGYTF.

This rearrangement joins TRBV15 to TRBJ1-4, with a tentative D call TRBD1 (5 bases). The CDR3 is 14 amino acids. V dropped 2 bases and J dropped 5 bases, with 9 bases sitting between them. The germline V gene encodes CDR1 LNHNV and CDR2 YYDKDF (reference sequence). CDR3 region: CATSRPGRNEKLFF. The CDR3 coding sequence is TGTGCCACCAGCAGACCAGGGCGGAATGAAAAACTGTTTTTT.

The chain joins TRBV7-2 to TRBJ1-1; a weak D match, TRBD1 (5 bases). Between the trimmed V and J ends, which lost 1 base and 4 bases, there was a span of 13 bases. This CDR3 is built from 15 residues. From germline, CDR1 is SGHTA and CDR2 FQGNSA. CDR3 residues: CASSLDLAGGTEAFF. For the CDR3, the DNA is TGTGCCAGCAGCTTAGATTTGGCTGGGGGCACTGAAGCTTTCTTT.

This clonotype was counted ten times or more. V gene TRBV7-2 combines with J gene TRBJ2-3, with 12 positions matching TRBD2. The length of the CDR3 is 14 residues. The germline CDR1 and CDR2 sequences are SGHTA and FQGNSA. V trimming: 7 bases; J trimming: 6 bases; junction bases outside the gene matches: 5. Here the CDR3 DNA reads TGTGCCAGCAAACTAGCGGGAGGTAGTGATACGCAGTATTTT. Translated, it gives CASKLAGGSDTQYF.

This clonotype occurred many times. The rearrangement uses TRBV5-1 and TRBJ1-1; the match to TRBD1 covers 7 bases. The trim removed 6 bases at V and 1 base at J, leaving 6 bases unmatched. Germline lookup yields CDR1 SGHRS and CDR2 YFSETQ. The CDR3 runs to 14 residues. CDR3 nucleotides: TGCGCCAGCAATTTGGCAGGGGGGAACACTGAAGCTTTCTTT. Amino acids: CASNLAGGNTEAFF.

The sample holds a few counts of this clonotype. The gene calls are TRBV9 and TRBJ2-5, with D possibly being TRBD1 (6 bases). The CDR3 extends over 14 amino acids. V shed 5 bases and J shed 4 bases, with 15 bases lying between them. Germline-derived CDR1 and CDR2 are SGDLS and YYNGEE. This CDR3 reads CASSKQGLGETQYF. In DNA form, the CDR3 reads TGTGCCAGCAGTAAACAGGGATTAGGAGAGACCCAGTACTTC.

This clonotype was observed many times. The V call is TRBV12-3 or TRBV12-4, the J call TRBJ1-6; D unresolved. Between the trimmed V and J ends, which lost 6 bases and 5 bases, there was a span of 17 bases. The length of the CDR3 is 16 residues. CDR3 region: CASRPGWETDNSPLHF. As DNA, the CDR3 is TGTGCCAGCAGACCTGGATGGGAAACCGATAATTCACCCCTCCACTTT.

The chain couples TRBV6-1 to TRBJ2-7; 10 bases map to TRBD2. The V and J ends lost 7 bases and 6 bases, in that order; junction bases with no gene match: 12. CDR1 is MNHNS, CDR2 SASEGT, per germline. The CDR3 runs 15 residues. CDR3 residues: CASTASGSSGFEQYF. The CDR3 nucleotides read TGTGCCAGCACTGCTAGCGGGAGCTCCGGGTTCGAGCAGTACTTC.

The chain has TRBV7-9 and TRBJ2-7; 9 positions agree with TRBD1. V was pared by 5 bases and J by 2 bases, with 13 bases of the junction left unmatched. This CDR3 contains 17 residues. Germline V CDR1 and CDR2: SEHNR, FQNEAQ (reference sequence). Here the CDR3 reads CASSQSKDRGPPYEQYF. Written as DNA, the CDR3 is TGTGCCAGCAGCCAATCAAAGGACAGGGGCCCTCCCTACGAGCAGTACTTC.

This CDR3 reads CASSQRWGGLTDTQYF. The CDR3 DNA follows: TGCGCCAGCAGCCAGAGGTGGGGGGGCTTGACAGATACGCAGTATTTT. The chain combines TRBV4-3 with TRBJ2-3; D might be TRBD2 (7 bases). Deletions cut 3 bases from V and 3 bases from J, with 16 bases between. CDR1 LGHNA and CDR2 YSLEER come from the germline V gene. This CDR3 has 16 amino acids.

This clonotype has a handful of counts. The chain employs TRBV4-2 and TRBJ1-3; D is unresolved. V gave up 0 bases and J gave up 0 bases, with 12 bases separating them. The germline V gene encodes CDR1 LGHNA and CDR2 YNFKEQ. The CDR3 length is 17 residues. CDR3 in amino acids: CASSQERGASSGNTIYF. CDR3 nucleotides: TGTGCCAGCAGCCAAGAGAGAGGAGCCAGCTCTGGAAACACCATATATTTT.

The chain recombines TRBV7-2 with TRBJ1-3; the D is unclear. Germline CDR1 reads SGHTA; CDR2 reads FQGNSA. Trimming cost V 2 bases and J 0 bases, with 11 bases left between them. This CDR3 spans 16 amino acids. CDR3 bases: TGTGCCAGCAGCTTAAGGGCGGCCCGCTCTGGAAACACCATATATTTT. Protein product: CASSLRAARSGNTIYF.

This clonotype was seen only a few times. The chain carries TRBV18 and TRBJ2-7; 7 nucleotides agree with TRBD1. Losses at the gene ends were 3 bases for V and 5 bases for J; bases not matched to a gene: 16. This CDR3 is 17 amino acids long. Per germline, CDR1 KGHSH and CDR2 LQKENI. CDR3 sequence reads: CASSPSTGYLVVHEQYF. The CDR3 region has the DNA TGTGCCAGCTCACCCTCGACAGGGTATCTAGTTGTCCACGAGCAGTACTTC.

Only a few counts were recorded for this clonotype. V usage is TRBV2 and J usage is TRBJ1-1; a possible D gene is TRBD1 (5 bases). CDR1 SNHLY and CDR2 FYNNEI come from the germline V gene. This CDR3 contains 13 residues. Trimming stripped 5 bases from V and 4 bases from J, with 11 bases between. The CDR3 sequence: CASSRGVPTEAFF. CDR3 nucleotide sequence: TGTGCCAGCAGTCGGGGCGTCCCCACTGAAGCTTTCTTT.

The sample holds a few counts of this clonotype. The chain employs TRBV7-8 and TRBJ2-3, with 9 positions matching TRBD2. The J segment lost 2 bases and the V segment lost 3 bases, leaving 12 bases of the junction unmatched. The CDR3 covers 18 residues. Germline V gene data show CDR1 as SGHVS and CDR2 as FQNEAQ. CDR3 nucleotide sequence: TGTGCCAGCAGCTTGGGTCTCGCGAGCGGGAGGTTCACAGATACGCAGTATTTT. This gives the protein CASSLGLASGRFTDTQYF.

This clonotype appeared a few times. The rearrangement links TRBV20-1 to TRBJ1-2, with 9 bases matching TRBD1. Per the germline V gene, CDR1 is DFQATT and CDR2 is SNEGSKA (reference sequence). The CDR3 covers 15 residues. The V gene end was trimmed by 5 bases and the J gene end by 6 bases; junction bases not matched to a gene: 13. CDR3 amino acids: CSAALTGGRRNGYTF. CDR3 DNA sequence: TGCAGTGCTGCCTTGACAGGGGGACGTCGGAATGGCTACACCTTC.

At least ten counts were recorded for this clonotype. The chain has TRBV7-9 and TRBJ1-2; D gene ambiguous. Germline CDR1 reads SEHNR; CDR2 reads FQNEAQ (reference sequence). Trimming pared 5 bases from V and 3 bases from J, leaving 7 bases between. This CDR3 region has 12 residues. This CDR3 is CASSLDDYGYTF. CDR3 coding DNA: TGTGCCAGCAGCCTTGACGACTATGGCTACACCTTC.

This clonotype was seen many times. The V and J genes are TRBV2 and TRBJ2-3; 9 bases match TRBD2. J was trimmed by 2 bases and V by 5 bases; bases with no gene match: 11. The CDR3 is 17 amino acids. Germline lookup yields CDR1 SNHLY and CDR2 FYNNEI. The CDR3, as DNA: TGTGCCAGCAGTTTCGCTAGCGGGGCCCGTTTCACAGATACGCAGTATTTT. This gives the protein CASSFASGARFTDTQYF.

In this sample, this clonotype turned up many times. This chain links TRBV4-2 with TRBJ1-1, with 7 bases lining up with TRBD1. Germline V CDR1 and CDR2: LGHNA, YNFKEQ. The V and J ends lost 3 bases and 0 bases, in that order; junction bases with no gene match: 7. The CDR3 is 16 amino acids. The CDR3 nucleotides read TGTGCCAGCAGCCAGAAAGTGGGACAGTTGAACACTGAAGCTTTCTTT. Amino acids: CASSQKVGQLNTEAFF.